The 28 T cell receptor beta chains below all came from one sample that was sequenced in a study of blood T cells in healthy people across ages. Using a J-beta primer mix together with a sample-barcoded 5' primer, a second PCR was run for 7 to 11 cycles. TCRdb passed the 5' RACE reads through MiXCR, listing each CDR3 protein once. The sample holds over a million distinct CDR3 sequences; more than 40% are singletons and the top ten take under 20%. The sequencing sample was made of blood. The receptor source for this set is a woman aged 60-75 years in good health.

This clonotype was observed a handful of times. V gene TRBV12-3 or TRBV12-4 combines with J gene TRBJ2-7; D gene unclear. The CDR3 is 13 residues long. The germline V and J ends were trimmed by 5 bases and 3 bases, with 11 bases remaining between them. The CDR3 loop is CASSAHRSYEQYF. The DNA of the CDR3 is TGTGCCAGCAGTGCTCACCGGAGCTACGAGCAGTACTTC.

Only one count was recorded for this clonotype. The CDR3 spells CASSPRTGFSYNSPLHF. CDR3 nucleotide sequence: TGTGCCAGCAGTCCGAGGACAGGTTTCTCCTATAATTCACCCCTCCACTTT. The chain recombines TRBV27 with TRBJ1-6; 7 bases line up with TRBD1. Germline V CDR1 and CDR2: MNHEY, SMNVEV (reference sequence). The CDR3 contains 17 residues. The V segment lost 5 bases and the J segment 0 bases; nucleotides outside the gene matches: 7.

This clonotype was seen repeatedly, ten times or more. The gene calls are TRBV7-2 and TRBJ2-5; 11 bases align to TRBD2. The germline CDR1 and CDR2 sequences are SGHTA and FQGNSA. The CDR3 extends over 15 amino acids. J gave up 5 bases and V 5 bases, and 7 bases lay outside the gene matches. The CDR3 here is CASSPRTSGRETQYF. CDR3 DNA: TGTGCCAGCAGCCCGCGGACTAGCGGGCGGGAGACCCAGTACTTC.

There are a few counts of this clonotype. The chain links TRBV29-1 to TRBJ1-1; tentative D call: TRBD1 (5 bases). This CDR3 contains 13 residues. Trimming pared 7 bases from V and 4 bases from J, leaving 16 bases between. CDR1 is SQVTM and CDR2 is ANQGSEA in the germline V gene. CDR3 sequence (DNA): TGCAGCGCTTATGACAGTGGGGGCACTGAAGCTTTCTTT. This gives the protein CSAYDSGGTEAFF.

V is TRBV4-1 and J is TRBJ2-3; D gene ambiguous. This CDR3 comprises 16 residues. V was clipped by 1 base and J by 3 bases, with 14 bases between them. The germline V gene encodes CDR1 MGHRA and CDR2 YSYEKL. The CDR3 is CASSQGLARFTDTQYF. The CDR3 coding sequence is TGCGCCAGCAGCCAAGGATTGGCCAGATTTACAGATACGCAGTATTTT.

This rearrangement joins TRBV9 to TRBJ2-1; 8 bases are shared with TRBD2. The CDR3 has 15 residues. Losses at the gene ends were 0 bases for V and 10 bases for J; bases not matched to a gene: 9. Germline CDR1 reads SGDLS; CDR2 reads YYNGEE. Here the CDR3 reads CASSVGGTSANEQFF. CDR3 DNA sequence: TGTGCCAGCAGCGTAGGTGGGACTAGTGCTAACGAGCAGTTCTTC.

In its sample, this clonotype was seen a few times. In DNA, the CDR3 is TGTGCCAGCAGCTCATCGACTAGCGGGAACACAGATACGCAGTATTTT. This translates into CASSSSTSGNTDTQYF. The V and J genes are TRBV7-9 and TRBJ2-3; 11 nucleotides line up with TRBD2. CDR1 SEHNR and CDR2 FQNEAQ come from the germline V gene (reference sequence). CDR3 length: 16 residues. Germline trimming cut 4 bases from V and 2 bases from J; bases unmatched to any gene: 5. The full variable domain, with the rest looked up from reference TRBV7-9 and TRBJ2-3, is DTGVSQNPRHKITKRGQNVTFRCDPISEHNRLYWYRQTLGQGPEFLTYFQNEAQLEKSRLLSDRFSAERPKGSFSTLEIQRTEQGDSAMYLCASSSSTSGNTDTQYFGPGTRLTVL.

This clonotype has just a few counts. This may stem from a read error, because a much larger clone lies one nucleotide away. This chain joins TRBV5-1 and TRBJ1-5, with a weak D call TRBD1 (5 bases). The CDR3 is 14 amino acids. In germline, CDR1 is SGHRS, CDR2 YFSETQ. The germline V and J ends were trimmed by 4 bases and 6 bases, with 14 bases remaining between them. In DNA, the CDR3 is TGCGCCAGCAGCGTGGAAGGTGGGGGTCAGCCCCAGCATTTT. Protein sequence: CASSVEGGGQPQHF.

The CDR3 nucleotides read TGCAGTGCAGAACCGGGACTAGCGGGAGGTTTAGGTTACGAGCAGTACTTC. This translates into CSAEPGLAGGLGYEQYF. The chain carries TRBV20-1 and TRBJ2-7; TRBD2 matches 15 bases. Germline lookup yields CDR1 DFQATT and CDR2 SNEGSKA (reference sequence). The CDR3 sequence is 17 residues long. With V trimmed by 6 bases and J by 4 bases, 13 bases remained unmatched.

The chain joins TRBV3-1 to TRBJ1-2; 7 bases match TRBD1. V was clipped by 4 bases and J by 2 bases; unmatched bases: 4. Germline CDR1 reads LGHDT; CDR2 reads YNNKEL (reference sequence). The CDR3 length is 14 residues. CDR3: CASSPDRENYGYTF. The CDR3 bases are TGTGCCAGCAGCCCAGACAGGGAGAACTATGGCTACACCTTC. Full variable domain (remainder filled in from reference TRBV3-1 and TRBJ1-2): DTAVSQTPKYLVTQMGNDKSIKCEQNLGHDTMYWYKQDSKKFLKIMFSYNNKELIINETVPNRFSPKSPDKAHLNLHINSLELGDSAVYFCASSPDRENYGYTFGSGTRLTVV.

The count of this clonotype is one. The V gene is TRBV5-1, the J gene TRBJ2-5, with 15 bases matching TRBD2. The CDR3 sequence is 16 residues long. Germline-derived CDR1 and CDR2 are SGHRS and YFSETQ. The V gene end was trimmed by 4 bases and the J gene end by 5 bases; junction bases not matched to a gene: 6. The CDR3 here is CASSAGLAGGGETQYF. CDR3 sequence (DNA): TGCGCCAGCAGCGCGGGACTAGCGGGAGGAGGGGAGACCCAGTACTTC.

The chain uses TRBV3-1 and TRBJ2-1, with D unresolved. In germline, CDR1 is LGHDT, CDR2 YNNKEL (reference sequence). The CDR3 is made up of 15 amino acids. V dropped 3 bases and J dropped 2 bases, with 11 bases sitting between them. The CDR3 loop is CASSQTWATYNEQFF. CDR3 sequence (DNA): TGTGCCAGCAGCCAGACCTGGGCTACCTACAATGAGCAGTTCTTC.

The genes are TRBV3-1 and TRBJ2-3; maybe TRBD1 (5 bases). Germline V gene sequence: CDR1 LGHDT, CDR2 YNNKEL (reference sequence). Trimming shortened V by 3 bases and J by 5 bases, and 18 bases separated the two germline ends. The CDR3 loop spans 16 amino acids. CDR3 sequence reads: CASSQAYGARGDTQYF. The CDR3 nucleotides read TGTGCCAGCAGCCAGGCGTATGGGGCCCGCGGAGATACGCAGTATTTT.

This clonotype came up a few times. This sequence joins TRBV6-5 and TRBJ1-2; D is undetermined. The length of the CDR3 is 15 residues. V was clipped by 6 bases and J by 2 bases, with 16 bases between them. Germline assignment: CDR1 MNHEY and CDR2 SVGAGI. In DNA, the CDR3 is TGTGCCAGCAGCCTAACTGACGACGGGAACTATGGCTACACCTTC. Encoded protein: CASSLTDDGNYGYTF.

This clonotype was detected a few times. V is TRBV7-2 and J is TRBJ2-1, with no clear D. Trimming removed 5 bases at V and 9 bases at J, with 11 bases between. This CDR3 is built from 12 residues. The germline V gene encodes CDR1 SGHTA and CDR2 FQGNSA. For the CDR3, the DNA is TGTGCCAGCAGCCCCCTCTATGGTGAGCAGTTCTTC. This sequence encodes CASSPLYGEQFF.

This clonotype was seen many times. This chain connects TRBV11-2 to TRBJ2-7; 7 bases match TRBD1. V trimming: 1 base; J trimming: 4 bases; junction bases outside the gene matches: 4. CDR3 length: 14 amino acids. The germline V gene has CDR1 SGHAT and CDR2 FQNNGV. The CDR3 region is CASSLGQGWYEQYF. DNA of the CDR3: TGTGCCAGCAGCTTAGGACAGGGTTGGTACGAGCAGTACTTC. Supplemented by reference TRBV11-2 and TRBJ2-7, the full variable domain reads EAGVAQSPRYKIIEKRQSVAFWCNPISGHATLYWYQQILGQGPKLLIQFQNNGVVDDSQLPKDRFSAERLKGVDSTLKIQPAKLEDSAVYLCASSLGQGWYEQYFGPGTRLTVT.

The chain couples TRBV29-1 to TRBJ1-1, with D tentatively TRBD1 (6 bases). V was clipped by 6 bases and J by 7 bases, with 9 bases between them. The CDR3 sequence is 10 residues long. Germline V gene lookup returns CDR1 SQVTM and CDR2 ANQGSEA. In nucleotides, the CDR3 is TGCAGCGTACGACAGGTTGAAGCTTTCTTT. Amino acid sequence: CSVRQVEAFF.

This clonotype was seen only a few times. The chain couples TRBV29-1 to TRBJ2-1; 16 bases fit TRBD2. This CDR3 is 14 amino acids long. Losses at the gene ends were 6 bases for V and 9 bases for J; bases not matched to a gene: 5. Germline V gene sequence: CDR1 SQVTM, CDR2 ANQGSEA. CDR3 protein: CSVGTSGRVAEQFF. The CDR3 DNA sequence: TGCAGCGTAGGGACTAGCGGGAGGGTCGCTGAGCAGTTCTTC.

This chain's CDR3 is CASSLFPTGTSGRYNEQFF. In DNA, the CDR3 is TGTGCCAGCAGTTTATTCCCCACCGGGACTAGCGGGAGATATAATGAGCAGTTCTTC. The J gene is TRBJ2-1, the V gene TRBV12-3 or TRBV12-4; 14 bases are shared with TRBD2. The length of the CDR3 is 19 residues. Germline trimming cut 2 bases from V and 7 bases from J; bases unmatched to any gene: 13.

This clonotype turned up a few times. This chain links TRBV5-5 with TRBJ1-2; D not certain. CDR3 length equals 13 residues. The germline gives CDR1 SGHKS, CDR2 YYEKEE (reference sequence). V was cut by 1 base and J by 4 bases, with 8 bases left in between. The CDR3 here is CASSLSDGYGYTF. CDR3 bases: TGTGCCAGCAGCTTGTCTGACGGCTATGGCTACACCTTC.

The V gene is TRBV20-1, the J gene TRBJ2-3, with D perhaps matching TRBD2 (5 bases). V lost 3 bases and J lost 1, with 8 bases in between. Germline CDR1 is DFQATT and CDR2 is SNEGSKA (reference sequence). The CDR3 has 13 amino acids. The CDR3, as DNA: TGCAGTGCTAGTAGCGCTGGCACAGATACGCAGTATTTT. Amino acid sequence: CSASSAGTDTQYF.

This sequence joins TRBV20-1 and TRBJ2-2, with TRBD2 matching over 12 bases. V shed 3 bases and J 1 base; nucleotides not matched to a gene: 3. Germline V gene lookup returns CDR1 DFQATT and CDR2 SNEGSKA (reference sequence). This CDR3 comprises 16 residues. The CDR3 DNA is TGCAGTGCTAGCGAGACTAGCGGGGGGAACACCGGGGAGCTGTTTTTT. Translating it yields CSASETSGGNTGELFF.

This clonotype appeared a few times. The CDR3 here is CASSLRQGKETQYF. CDR3 nucleotides: TGTGCCAGCAGCTTAAGACAGGGGAAGGAGACCCAGTACTTC. The rearrangement uses TRBV11-1 and TRBJ2-5; TRBD1 aligns across 8 bases. The V gene end was trimmed by 2 bases and the J gene end by 5 bases; junction bases not matched to a gene: 4. This CDR3 spans 14 amino acids. Per the germline V gene, CDR1 is SGHAT and CDR2 is FQDESV (reference sequence).

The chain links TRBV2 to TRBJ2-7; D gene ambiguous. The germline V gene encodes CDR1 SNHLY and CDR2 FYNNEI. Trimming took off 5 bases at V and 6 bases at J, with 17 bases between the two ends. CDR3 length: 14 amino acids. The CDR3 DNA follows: TGTGCCAGCAGTTATACCACTACGATCGGCGAGCAGTACTTC. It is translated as CASSYTTTIGEQYF.

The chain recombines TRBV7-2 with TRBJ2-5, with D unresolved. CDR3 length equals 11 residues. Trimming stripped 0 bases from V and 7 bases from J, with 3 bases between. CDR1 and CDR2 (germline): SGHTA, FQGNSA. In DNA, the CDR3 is TGTGCCAGCAGCTTAGCGCTGACCCAGTACTTC. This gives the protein CASSLALTQYF.

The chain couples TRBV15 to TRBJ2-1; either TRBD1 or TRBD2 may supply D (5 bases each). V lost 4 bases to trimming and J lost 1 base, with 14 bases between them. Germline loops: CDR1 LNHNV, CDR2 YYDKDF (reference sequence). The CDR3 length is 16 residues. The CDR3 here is CATSITGWGSYNEQFF. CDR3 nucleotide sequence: TGTGCCACCAGCATTACGGGCTGGGGGTCCTACAATGAGCAGTTCTTC.

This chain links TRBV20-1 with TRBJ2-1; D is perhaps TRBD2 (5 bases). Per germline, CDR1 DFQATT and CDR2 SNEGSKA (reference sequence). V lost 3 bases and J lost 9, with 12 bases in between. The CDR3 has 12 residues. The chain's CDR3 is CSASPGIVEQFF. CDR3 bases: TGCAGTGCTAGTCCCGGGATCGTTGAGCAGTTCTTC.

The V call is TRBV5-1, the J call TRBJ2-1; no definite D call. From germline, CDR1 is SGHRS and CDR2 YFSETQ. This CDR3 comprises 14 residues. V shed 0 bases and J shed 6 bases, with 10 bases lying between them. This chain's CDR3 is CASSLGQNTNEQFF. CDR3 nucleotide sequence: TGCGCCAGCAGCTTGGGACAAAACACCAATGAGCAGTTCTTC.